This T cell receptor (beta chain) was recovered during a study of preoperative IRX-2 immunotherapy in early breast cancer. Germline values: CDR1 MNHGY, CDR2 SAAAGT. This CDR3 comprises 14 residues. Profiled with immunoSEQ multiplex PCR; TCRdb holds only in-frame clones, not every one. This table holds about 98,000 clones, 86% found once. A note on this clone: The junction differs from germline at one of its ends, possibly a read error.

Stated treatment: preoperative locoregional IRX-2 cytokine immunotherapy. Preoperative locoregional IRX-2 cytokine immunotherapy was tested in the phase Ib source study. This material consisted of tumor tissue, taken after IRX-2 immunotherapy. The sequence was collected from a human donor with breast cancer. The rearrangement uses TRBV6-8 and TRBJ1-2, with a possible D match to TRBD1 (6 bases). Here the CDR3 DNA reads TGTGCTAGCAGTTACCGGGGGGCGAATTATGGCTACACCTTC. Translating it yields CASSYRGANYGYTF.